This entry lists 7 T cell receptor beta chains sequenced from one sample in a study of cytomegalovirus exposure and HLA in healthy donors. Vbeta (60) and Jbeta (13) primers were used in the PCR. The method was immunoSEQ multiplex PCR; TCRdb's version includes in-frame clones alone and lacks a portion of them. The sample records 160,000 or so clones, 80% to 90% being singletons. The sequencing sample was made of PBMCs. These receptors were obtained from a man between 50 and 59 years old in good health and CMV-seropositive.

V is TRBV7-6 and J is TRBJ2-7; TRBD1 is a possible D gene (6 bases). CDR3 length: 14 residues. The germline CDR1 and CDR2 sequences are SGHVS and FNYEAQ. The V and J ends lost 3 bases and 0 bases respectively, with 9 bases between them. The CDR3 region has the DNA TGTGCCAGCAGCTTCGGACAGAGCTCCTACGAGCAGTACTTC. Its protein product is CASSFGQSSYEQYF.

This chain joins TRBV18 and TRBJ2-5; no clear D gene. The J call may be mistaken, given a closer DNA end match to TRBJ2-7. Germline values: CDR1 KGHSH, CDR2 LQKENI. This CDR3 region has 11 residues. CDR3 sequence: CASPDSAEQYF. The CDR3 DNA reads TGTGCCAGCCCCGATTCCGCCGAGCAGTACTTC.

The chain employs TRBV6-5 and TRBJ2-5; 9 bases align to TRBD1. The CDR3 extends over 13 amino acids. V lost 6 bases, J lost 5 bases, and 4 bases stayed unmatched. The germline gives CDR1 MNHEY, CDR2 SVGAGI. Here the CDR3 DNA reads TGTGCCAGCAGATTGGGACAGGGCGAGACCCAGTACTTC. Its translation is CASRLGQGETQYF.

The V and J genes are TRBV28 and TRBJ2-7, with 9 bases identical to TRBD2. CDR3 size: 16 residues. With 3 bases clipped from V and 9 bases from J, the junction kept 15 bases outside the gene matches. Germline V gives CDR1 MDHEN, CDR2 SYDVKM. The CDR3 here is CASSFGAGGPQKGQYF. The DNA for the CDR3 is TGTGCCAGCAGTTTCGGAGCGGGAGGTCCCCAGAAGGGGCAGTACTTC.

The gene calls are TRBV4-1 and TRBJ2-7; 10 bases fit TRBD1. The CDR3 covers 14 residues. The junction had 10 bases not matched to a gene; V was cut back by 8 bases and J by 6 bases. Per the germline V gene, CDR1 is MGHRA and CDR2 is YSYEKL. The CDR3 reads CASPNRDRGVEQYF. CDR3 nucleotide sequence: TGCGCCAGCCCTAACCGGGACAGGGGCGTCGAGCAGTACTTC.

This CDR3 is CASSQENYPDRRGNTIYF. The CDR3 DNA sequence: TGCGCCAGCAGCCAAGAGAACTATCCCGACAGGCGCGGAAACACCATATATTTT. The gene calls are TRBV4-3 and TRBJ1-3; the D gene is possibly TRBD1 (6 bases). Germline V lookup: CDR1 LGHNA, CDR2 YSLEER. Trimming stripped 0 bases from V and 4 bases from J, with 19 bases between. CDR3 length: 18 amino acids.

This chain links TRBV7-9 with TRBJ2-7; 7 bases align to TRBD2. V lost 4 bases, J lost 4 bases, and 4 bases stayed unmatched. The V gene's germline CDR1 is SEHNR and CDR2 FQNEAQ (reference sequence). The CDR3 covers 13 residues. Here the CDR3 reads CASSYLGGYEQYF. DNA for the CDR3: TGTGCCAGCAGCTACCTCGGGGGGTACGAGCAGTACTTC.